This T cell receptor beta chain was observed in a study of Graves' ophthalmopathy and Graves' hyperthyroidism. The overall study: Untreated patients at initial diagnosis provided peripheral blood. Findings and caveats of the study: Also, most clonotypes expanded in the thyroid above 0.001 frequency appeared in blood.

As the template, RNA transcripts were used to amplify TCR beta CDR3 regions. HTBI primers served in a first-round RT-PCR, which a second-round multiplex PCR followed. TCRdb processed the multiplex PCR reads anew with MiXCR; each CDR3 protein has one entry. The sample consists of 660,000 or so distinct CDR3 sequences, more than 40% of them appearing once. Note on this clonotype: The antigen is unknown.

Active ophthalmopathy (CAS at least 3, NOSPECS at least 4), lasting under 3 months. Clinicians made diagnoses from clinical symptoms, serum thyroxine, TRAb, thyroid ultrasound and orbital computed tomography. Germline V CDR1 and CDR2: MGHRA, YSYEKL. The V end lost 4 bases, the J end lost 7 bases, and 13 bases lay between the germline ends. CDR3 length: 14 amino acids. The chain joins TRBV4-1 to TRBJ1-4, with D possibly matching TRBD1 (6 bases). Specimen: peripheral blood. The source of this sequence is an adult man with Graves' ophthalmopathy. In DNA form, the CDR3 reads TGCGCCAGCAGCCCCGACGGGACATCTGAAAAACTGTTTTTT. This codes for CASSPDGTSEKLFF.